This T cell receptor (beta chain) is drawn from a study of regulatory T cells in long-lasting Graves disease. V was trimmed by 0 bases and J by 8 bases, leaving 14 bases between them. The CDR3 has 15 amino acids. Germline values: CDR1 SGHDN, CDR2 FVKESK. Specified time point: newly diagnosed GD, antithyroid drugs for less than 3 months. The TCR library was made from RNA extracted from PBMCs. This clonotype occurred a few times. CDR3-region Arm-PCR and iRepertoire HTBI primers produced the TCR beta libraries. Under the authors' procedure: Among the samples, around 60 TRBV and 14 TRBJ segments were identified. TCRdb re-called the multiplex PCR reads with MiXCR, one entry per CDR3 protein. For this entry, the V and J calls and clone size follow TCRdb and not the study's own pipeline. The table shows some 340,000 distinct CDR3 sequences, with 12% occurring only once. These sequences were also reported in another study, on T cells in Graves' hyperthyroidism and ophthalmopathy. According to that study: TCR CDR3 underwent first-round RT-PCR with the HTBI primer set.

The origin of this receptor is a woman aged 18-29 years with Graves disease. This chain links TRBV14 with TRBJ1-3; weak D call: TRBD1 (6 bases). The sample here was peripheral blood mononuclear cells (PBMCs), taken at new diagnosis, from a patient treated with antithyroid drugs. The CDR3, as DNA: TGTGCCAGCAGCCAAGACGGGACAAAAGCGGACACCATATATTTT. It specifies CASSQDGTKADTIYF.